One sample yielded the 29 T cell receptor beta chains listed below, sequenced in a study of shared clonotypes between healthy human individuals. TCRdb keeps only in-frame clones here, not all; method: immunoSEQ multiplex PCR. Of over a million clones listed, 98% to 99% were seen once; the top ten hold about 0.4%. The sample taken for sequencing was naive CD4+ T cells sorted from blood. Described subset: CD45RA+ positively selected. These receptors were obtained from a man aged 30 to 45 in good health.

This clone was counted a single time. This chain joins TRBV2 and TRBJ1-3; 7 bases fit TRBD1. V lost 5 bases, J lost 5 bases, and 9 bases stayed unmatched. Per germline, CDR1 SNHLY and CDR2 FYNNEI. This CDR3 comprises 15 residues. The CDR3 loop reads CASSLKGRGRNTIYF. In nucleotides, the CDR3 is TGTGCCAGCAGTTTAAAGGGCAGGGGGAGAAACACCATATATTTT.

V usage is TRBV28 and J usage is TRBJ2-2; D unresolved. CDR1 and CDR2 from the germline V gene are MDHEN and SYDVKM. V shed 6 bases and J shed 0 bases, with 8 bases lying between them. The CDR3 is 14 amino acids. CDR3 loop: CASRVRPNTGELFF. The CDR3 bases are TGTGCCAGCAGGGTACGGCCGAACACCGGGGAGCTGTTTTTT.

The CDR3: CASSLRGMSEQYF. The DNA for the CDR3 is TGTGCCAGCAGTTTAAGAGGAATGAGCGAGCAGTACTTC. The chain combines TRBV27 with TRBJ2-7; the D is unclear. V was cut by 2 bases and J by 6 bases, with 11 bases left in between. The CDR3 loop spans 13 amino acids. Germline-derived CDR1 and CDR2 are MNHEY and SMNVEV (reference sequence).

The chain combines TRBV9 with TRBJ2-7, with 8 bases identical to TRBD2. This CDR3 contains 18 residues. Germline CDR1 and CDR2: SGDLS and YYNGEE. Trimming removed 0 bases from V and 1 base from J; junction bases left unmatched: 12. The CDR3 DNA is TGTGCCAGCAGCGTAGTAGTAGGTCCGGGACTAGGGTCCTACGAGCAGTACTTC. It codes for CASSVVVGPGLGSYEQYF.

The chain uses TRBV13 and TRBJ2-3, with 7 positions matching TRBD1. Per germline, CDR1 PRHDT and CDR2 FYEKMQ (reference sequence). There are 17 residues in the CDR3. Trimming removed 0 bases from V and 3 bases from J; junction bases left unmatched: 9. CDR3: CASSLGRGNYGTDTQYF. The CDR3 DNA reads TGTGCCAGCAGCTTAGGCAGGGGGAACTATGGGACAGATACGCAGTATTTT.

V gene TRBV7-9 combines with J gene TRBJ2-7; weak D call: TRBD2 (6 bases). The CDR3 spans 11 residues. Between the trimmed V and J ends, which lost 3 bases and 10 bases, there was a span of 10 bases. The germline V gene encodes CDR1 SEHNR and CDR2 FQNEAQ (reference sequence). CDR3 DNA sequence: TGTGCCAGCAGCTTGGGGGGTATCCAGTACTTC. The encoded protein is CASSLGGIQYF. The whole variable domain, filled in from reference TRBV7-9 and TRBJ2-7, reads DTGVSQNPRHKITKRGQNVTFRCDPISEHNRLYWYRQTLGQGPEFLTYFQNEAQLEKSRLLSDRFSAERPKGSFSTLEIQRTEQGDSAMYLCASSLGGIQYFGPGTRLTVT.

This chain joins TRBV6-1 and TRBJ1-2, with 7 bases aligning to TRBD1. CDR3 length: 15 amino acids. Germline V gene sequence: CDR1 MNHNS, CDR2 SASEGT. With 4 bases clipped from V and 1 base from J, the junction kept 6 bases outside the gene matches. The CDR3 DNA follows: TGTGCCAGCAGTGCCCCGGACAGGAGTAACTATGGCTACACCTTC. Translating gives CASSAPDRSNYGYTF.

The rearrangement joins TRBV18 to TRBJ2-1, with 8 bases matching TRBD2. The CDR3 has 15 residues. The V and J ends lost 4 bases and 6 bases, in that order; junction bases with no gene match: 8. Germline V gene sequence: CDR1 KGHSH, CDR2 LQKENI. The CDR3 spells CASSQTGGGPNEQFF. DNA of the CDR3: TGTGCCAGCTCACAGACCGGGGGGGGGCCCAATGAGCAGTTCTTC.

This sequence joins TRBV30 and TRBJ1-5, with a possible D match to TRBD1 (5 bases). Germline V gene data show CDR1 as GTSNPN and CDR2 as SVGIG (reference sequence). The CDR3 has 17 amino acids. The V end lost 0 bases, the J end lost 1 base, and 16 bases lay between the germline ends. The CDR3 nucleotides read TGTGCCTGGAGTGTTTCAGGGATTTTTGTAAGCAATCAGCCCCAGCATTTT. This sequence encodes CAWSVSGIFVSNQPQHF.

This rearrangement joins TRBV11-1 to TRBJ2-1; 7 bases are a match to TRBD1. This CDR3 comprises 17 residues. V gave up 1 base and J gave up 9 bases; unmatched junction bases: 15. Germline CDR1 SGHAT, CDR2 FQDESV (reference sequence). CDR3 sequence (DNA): TGTGCCAGCAGCTTAGTAAGTGTTACAGGGGAATACGTTGAGCAGTTCTTC. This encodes CASSLVSVTGEYVEQFF.

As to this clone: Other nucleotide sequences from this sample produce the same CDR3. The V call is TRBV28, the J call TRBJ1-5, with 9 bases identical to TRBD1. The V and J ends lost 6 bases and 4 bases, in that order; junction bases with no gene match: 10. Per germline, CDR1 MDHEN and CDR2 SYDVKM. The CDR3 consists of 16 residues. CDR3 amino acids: CASSSLGQGPNQPQHF. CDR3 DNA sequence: TGTGCCAGCAGCTCCCTCGGACAGGGGCCTAATCAGCCCCAGCATTTT.

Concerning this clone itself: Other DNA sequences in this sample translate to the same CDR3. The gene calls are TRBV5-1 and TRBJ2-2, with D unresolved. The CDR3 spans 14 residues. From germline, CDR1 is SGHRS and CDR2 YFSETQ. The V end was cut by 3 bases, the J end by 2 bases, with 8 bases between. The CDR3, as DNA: TGCGCCAGCAGCTCTGACCCTAACACCGGGGAGCTGTTTTTT. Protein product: CASSSDPNTGELFF.

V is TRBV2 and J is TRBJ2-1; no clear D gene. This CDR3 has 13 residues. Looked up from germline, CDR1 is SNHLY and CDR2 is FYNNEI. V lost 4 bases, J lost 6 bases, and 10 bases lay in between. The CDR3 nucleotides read TGTGCCAGCAGTGTTGGTAGGACCAATGAGCAGTTCTTC. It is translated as CASSVGRTNEQFF.

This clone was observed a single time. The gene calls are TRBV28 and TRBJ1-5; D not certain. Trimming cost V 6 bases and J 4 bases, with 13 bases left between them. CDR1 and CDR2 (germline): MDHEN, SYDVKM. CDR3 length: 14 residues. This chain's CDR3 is CASSKAGGNQPQHF. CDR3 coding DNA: TGTGCCAGCAGCAAGGCCGGCGGAAATCAGCCCCAGCATTTT.

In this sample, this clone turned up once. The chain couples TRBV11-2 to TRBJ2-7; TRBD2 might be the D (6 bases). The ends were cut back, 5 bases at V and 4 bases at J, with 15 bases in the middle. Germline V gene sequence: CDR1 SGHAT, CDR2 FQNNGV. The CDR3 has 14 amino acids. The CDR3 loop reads CASSKAGLRYEQYF. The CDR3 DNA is TGTGCCAGCAGCAAAGCGGGCTTACGGTACGAGCAGTACTTC.

The CDR3 DNA sequence: TGTGCCAGCAGCTTAGCGGAGGTCACCATCCTCTACGAGCAGTACTTC. Its translation: CASSLAEVTILYEQYF. The chain combines TRBV7-2 with TRBJ2-7; perhaps TRBD2 as D (5 bases). The CDR3 totals 16 residues. Between the trimmed V and J ends, which lost 0 bases and 3 bases, there was a span of 15 bases. The V gene's germline CDR1 is SGHTA and CDR2 FQGNSA.

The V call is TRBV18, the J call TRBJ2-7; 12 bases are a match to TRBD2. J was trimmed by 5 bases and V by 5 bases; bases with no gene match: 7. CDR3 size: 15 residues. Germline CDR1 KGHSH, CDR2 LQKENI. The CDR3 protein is CASSSTSGSFDEQYF. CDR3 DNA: TGTGCCAGCTCATCGACTAGCGGGAGCTTCGACGAGCAGTACTTC. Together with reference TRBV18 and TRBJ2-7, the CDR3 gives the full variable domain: NAGVMQNPRHLVRRRGQEARLRCSPMKGHSHVYWYRQLPEEGLKFMVYLQKENIIDESGMPKERFSAEFPKEGPSILRIQQVVRGDSAAYFCASSSTSGSFDEQYFGPGTRLTVT.

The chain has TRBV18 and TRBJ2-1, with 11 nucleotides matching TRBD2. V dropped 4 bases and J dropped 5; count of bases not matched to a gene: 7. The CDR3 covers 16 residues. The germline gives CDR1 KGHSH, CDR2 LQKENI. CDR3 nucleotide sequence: TGTGCCAGCTCACGGATCGTAGCGGGAGGGAACAATGAGCAGTTCTTC. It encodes CASSRIVAGGNNEQFF.

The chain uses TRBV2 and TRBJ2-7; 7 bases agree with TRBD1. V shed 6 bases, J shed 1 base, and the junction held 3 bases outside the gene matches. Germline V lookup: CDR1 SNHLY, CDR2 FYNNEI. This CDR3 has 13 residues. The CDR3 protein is CASSWTGSYEQYF. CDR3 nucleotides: TGTGCCAGCAGCTGGACAGGATCCTACGAGCAGTACTTC.

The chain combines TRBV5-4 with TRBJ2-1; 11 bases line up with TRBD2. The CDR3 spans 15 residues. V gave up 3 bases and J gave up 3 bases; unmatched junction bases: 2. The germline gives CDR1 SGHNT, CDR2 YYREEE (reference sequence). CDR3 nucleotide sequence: TGTGCCAGCAGCTGGGGACTAGCGGACTACAATGAGCAGTTCTTC. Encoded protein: CASSWGLADYNEQFF.

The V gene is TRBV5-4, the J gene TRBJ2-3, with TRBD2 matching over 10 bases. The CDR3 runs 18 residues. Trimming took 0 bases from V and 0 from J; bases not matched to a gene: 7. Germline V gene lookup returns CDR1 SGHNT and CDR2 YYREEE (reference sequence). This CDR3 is CASSLGVTSGTSTDTQYF. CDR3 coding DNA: TGTGCCAGCAGCTTGGGTGTAACTAGCGGGACTAGCACAGATACGCAGTATTTT.

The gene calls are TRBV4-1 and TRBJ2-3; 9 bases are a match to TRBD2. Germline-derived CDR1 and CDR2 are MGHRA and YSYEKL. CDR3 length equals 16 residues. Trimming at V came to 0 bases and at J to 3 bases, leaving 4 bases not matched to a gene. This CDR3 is CASSQESGRNTDTQYF. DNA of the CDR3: TGCGCCAGCAGCCAAGAGAGCGGGAGGAATACAGATACGCAGTATTTT.

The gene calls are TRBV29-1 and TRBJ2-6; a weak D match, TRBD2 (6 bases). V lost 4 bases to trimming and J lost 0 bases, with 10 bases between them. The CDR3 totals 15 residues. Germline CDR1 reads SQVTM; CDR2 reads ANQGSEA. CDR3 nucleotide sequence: TGCAGCGTTGGATGGAGGGGCTCTGGGGCCAACGTCCTGACTTTC. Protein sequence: CSVGWRGSGANVLTF. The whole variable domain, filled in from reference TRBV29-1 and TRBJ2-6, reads SAVISQKPSRDICQRGTSLTIQCQVDSQVTMMFWYRQQPGQSLTLIATANQGSEATYESGFVIDKFPISRPNLTFSTLTVSNMSPEDSSIYLCSVGWRGSGANVLTFGAGSRLTVL.

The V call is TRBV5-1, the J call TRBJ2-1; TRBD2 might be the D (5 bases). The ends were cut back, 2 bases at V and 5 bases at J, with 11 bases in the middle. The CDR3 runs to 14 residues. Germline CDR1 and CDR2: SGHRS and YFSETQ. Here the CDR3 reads CASSFFERHNEQFF. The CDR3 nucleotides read TGCGCCAGCAGCTTCTTCGAGCGGCACAATGAGCAGTTCTTC.

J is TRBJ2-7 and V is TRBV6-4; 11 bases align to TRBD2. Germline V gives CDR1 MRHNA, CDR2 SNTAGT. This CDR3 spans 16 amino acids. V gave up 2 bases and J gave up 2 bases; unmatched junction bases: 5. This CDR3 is CASSDTSGSVTYEQYF. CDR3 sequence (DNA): TGTGCCAGCAGTGACACTAGCGGGAGTGTCACCTACGAGCAGTACTTC.

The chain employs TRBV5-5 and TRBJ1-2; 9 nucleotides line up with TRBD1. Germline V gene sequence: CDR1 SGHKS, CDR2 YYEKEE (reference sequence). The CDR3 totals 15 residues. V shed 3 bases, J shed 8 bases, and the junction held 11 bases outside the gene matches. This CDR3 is CASSSKLGTGLGYTF. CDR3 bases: TGTGCCAGCAGCTCTAAGCTGGGGACAGGGTTAGGCTACACCTTC.

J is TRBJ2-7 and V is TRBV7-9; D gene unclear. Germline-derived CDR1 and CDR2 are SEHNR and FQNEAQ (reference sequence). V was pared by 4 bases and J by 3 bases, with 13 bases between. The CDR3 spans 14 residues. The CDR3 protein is CASSSSLSFYEQYF. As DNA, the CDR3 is TGTGCCAGCAGCTCCTCCCTCTCCTTCTACGAGCAGTACTTC.

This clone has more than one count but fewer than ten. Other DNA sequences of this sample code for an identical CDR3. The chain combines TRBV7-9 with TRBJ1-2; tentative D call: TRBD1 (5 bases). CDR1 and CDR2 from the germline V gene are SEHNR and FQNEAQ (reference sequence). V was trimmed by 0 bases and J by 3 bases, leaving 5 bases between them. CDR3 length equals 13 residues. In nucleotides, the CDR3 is TGTGCCAGCAGCTTAGCCAGGGACTATGGCTACACCTTC. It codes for CASSLARDYGYTF.

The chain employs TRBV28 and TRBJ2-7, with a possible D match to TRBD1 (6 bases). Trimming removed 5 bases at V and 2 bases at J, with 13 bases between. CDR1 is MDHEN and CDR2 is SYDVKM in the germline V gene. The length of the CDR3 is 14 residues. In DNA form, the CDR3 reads TGTGCCAGCAGTAACAGGGAAGGGACCTACGAGCAGTACTTC. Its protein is CASSNREGTYEQYF.